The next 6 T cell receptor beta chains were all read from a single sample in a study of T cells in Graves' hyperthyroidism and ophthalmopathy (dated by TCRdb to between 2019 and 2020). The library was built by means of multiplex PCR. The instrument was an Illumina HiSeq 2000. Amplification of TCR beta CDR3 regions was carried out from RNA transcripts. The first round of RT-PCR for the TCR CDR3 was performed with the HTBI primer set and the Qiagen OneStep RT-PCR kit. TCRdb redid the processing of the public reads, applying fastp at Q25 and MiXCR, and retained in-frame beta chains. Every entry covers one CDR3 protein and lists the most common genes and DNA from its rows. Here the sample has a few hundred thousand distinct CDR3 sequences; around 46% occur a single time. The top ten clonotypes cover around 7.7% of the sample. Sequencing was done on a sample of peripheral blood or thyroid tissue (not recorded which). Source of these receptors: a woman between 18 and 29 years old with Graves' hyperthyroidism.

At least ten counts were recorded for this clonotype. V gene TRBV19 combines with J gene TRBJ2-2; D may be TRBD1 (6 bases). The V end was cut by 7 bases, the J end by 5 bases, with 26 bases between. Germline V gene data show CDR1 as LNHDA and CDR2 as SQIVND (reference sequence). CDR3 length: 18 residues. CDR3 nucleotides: TGTGCCAGTAAGAAAGGAAGTCGATGGGACATTGGGACCGGGGAGCTGTTTTTT. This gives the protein CASKKGSRWDIGTGELFF.

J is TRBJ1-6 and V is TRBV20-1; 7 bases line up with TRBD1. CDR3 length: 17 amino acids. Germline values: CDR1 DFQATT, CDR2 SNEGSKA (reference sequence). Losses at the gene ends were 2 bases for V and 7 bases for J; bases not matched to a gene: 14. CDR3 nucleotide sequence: TGCAGTGCTAGACGGGGAGGGGGCAGGGTCAGCAATTCACCCCTCCACTTT. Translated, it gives CSARRGGGRVSNSPLHF.

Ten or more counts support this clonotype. The CDR3 loop reads CASSLGGLVGGELFF. The CDR3 coding sequence is TGTGCCAGCAGCTTAGGGGGTCTAGTCGGCGGGGAGCTGTTTTTT. The V gene is TRBV7-2, the J gene TRBJ2-2; D is unresolved. Germline V gene sequence: CDR1 SGHTA, CDR2 FQGNSA. V gave up 1 base and J gave up 7 bases, with 13 bases separating them. This CDR3 is 15 amino acids long.

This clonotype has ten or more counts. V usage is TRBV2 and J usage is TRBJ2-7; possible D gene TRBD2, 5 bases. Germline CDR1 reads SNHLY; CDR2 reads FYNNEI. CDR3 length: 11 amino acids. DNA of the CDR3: TGTGCGCTACTAGGGTACTACGAGCAGTACTTC. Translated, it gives CALLGYYEQYF.

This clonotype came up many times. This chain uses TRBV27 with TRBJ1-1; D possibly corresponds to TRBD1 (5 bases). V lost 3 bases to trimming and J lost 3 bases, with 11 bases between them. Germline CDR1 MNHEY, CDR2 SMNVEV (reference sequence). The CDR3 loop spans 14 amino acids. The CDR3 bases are TGTGCCAGCAGTTTCTCGGGGCAGGACACTGAAGCTTTCTTT. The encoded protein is CASSFSGQDTEAFF.

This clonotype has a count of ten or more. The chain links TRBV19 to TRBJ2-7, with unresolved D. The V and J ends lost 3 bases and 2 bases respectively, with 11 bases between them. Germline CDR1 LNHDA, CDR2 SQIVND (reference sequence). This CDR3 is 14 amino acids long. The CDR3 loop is CASSISSGTYEQYF. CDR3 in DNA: TGTGCCAGTAGTATTTCTTCCGGAACCTACGAGCAGTACTTC. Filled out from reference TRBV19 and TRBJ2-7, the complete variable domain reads DGGITQSPKYLFRKEGQNVTLSCEQNLNHDAMYWYRQDPGQGLRLIYYSQIVNDFQKGDIAEGYSVSREKKESFPLTVTSAQKNPTAFYLCASSISSGTYEQYFGPGTRLTVT.